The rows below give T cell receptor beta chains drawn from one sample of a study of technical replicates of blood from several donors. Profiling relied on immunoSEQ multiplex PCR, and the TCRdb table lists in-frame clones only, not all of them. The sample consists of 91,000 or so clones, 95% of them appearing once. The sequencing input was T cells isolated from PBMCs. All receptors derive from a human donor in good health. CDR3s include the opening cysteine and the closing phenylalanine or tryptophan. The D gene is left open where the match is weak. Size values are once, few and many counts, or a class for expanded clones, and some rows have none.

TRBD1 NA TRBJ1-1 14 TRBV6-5 CASSYGTGGPEAFF TGTGCCAGCAGTTACGGGACAGGGGGCCCTGAAGCTTTCTTT
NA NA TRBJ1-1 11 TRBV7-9 CASSLTAEAFF TGTGCCAGCAGCCTAACAGCTGAAGCTTTCTTT
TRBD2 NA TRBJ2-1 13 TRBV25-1 CASESGSSYEQFF TGTGCCAGCGAGAGCGGGAGTAGCTATGAGCAGTTCTTC
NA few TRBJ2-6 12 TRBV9 CASSSVANVLTF TGTGCCAGCTCCTCGGTGGCCAACGTCCTGACTTTC
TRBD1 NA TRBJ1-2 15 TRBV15 CATRRQGADSYGYTF TGTGCCACCAGGAGGCAGGGGGCGGATAGCTATGGCTACACCTTC
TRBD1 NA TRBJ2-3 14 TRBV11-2 CASSRGRSTDTQYF TGTGCCAGCAGCAGGGGGCGTAGCACAGATACGCAGTATTTT
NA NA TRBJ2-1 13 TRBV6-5 CASSYSSGNEQFF TGTGCCAGCAGTTACTCATCGGGGAATGAGCAGTTCTTC
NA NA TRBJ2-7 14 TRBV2 CASRGTRRSYEQYF TGTGCCAGCAGAGGGACACGGCGCTCCTACGAGCAGTACTTC
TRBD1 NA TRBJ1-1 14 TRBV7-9 CASSLTGQDTEAFF TGTGCCAGCAGCTTGACGGGACAGGACACTGAAGCTTTCTTT
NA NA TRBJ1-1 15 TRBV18 CASSPSAGSGTEAFF TGTGCCAGCTCACCTTCGGCGGGTAGCGGCACTGAAGCTTTCTTT
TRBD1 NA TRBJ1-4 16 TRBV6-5 CASSYWTGAQGEKLFF TGTGCCAGCAGTTACTGGACAGGGGCTCAGGGGGAAAAACTGTTTTTT
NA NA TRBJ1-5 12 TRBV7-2 CASSSTLGPQHF TGTGCCAGCAGCTCGACACTGGGGCCCCAGCATTTT
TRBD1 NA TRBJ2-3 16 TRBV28 CASSGGQGAPTDTQYF TGTGCCAGCAGTGGGGGTCAGGGGGCGCCGACAGATACGCAGTATTTT
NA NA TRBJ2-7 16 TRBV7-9 CASSLGYRETDYEQYF TGTGCCAGCAGCTTAGGATACAGGGAAACGGACTACGAGCAGTACTTC